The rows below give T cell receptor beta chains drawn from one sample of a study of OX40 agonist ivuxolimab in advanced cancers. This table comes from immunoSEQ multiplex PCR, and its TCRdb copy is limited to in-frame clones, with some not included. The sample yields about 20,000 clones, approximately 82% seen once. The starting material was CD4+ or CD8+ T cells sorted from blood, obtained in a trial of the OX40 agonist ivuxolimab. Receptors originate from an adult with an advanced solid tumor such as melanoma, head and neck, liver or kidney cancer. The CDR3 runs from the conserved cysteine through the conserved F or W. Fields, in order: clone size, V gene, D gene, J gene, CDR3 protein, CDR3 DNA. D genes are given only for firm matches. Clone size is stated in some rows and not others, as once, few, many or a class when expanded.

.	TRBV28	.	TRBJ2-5	CASSLLVGLEETQYF	TGTGCCAGCAGTTTATTGGTAGGTCTTGAAGAGACCCAGTACTTC
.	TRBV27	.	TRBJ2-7	CASTNRLGTYEQYF	TGTGCCAGCACCAATCGGCTAGGAACCTACGAGCAGTACTTC
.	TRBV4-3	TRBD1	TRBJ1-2	CASSRDRATNYGYTF	TGCGCCAGCAGCCGAGACAGGGCTACTAACTATGGCTACACCTTC
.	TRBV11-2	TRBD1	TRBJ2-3	CASSTSPGGSTDTQYF	TGTGCCAGCAGCACCTCCCCAGGGGGAAGCACAGATACGCAGTATTTT
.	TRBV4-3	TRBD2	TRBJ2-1	CASSQPGGINEQFF	TGCGCCAGCAGTCAGCCGGGGGGAATCAATGAGCAGTTCTTC
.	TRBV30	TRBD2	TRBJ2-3	CAWNGGLAGRVDTQYF	TGTGCCTGGAATGGGGGTCTAGCGGGAAGGGTAGATACGCAGTATTTT
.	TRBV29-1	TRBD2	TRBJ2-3	CSVDGGAGGLPDTQYF	TGCAGCGTTGATGGCGGAGCGGGAGGGCTGCCAGATACGCAGTATTTT
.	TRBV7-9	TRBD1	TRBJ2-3	CASSPRTGRGDTQYF	TGTGCCAGCAGCCCCCGGACAGGGCGCGGGGATACGCAGTATTTT
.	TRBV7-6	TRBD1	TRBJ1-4	CASSVAKTGIKGLFF	TGTGCCAGCAGCGTAGCTAAGACAGGGATAAAGGGACTGTTTTTT
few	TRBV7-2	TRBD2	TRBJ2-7	CASNPLAGSAYEQYF	TGTGCCAGCAACCCGCTAGCGGGATCAGCCTACGAGCAGTACTTC
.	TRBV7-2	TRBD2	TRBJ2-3	CASNLAGGPGTDTQYF	TGTGCCAGCAACCTAGCGGGGGGGCCGGGCACAGATACGCAGTATTTT
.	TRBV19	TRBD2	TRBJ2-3	CASSTPPISSGGAWDTDTQYF	TGTGCCAGTAGTACCCCCCCCATTTCTAGCGGGGGGGCTTGGGACACAGATACGCAGTATTTT
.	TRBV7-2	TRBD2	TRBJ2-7	CASSRGLAVSSYEQYF	TGTGCCAGCAGCAGGGGACTAGCGGTGAGCTCCTACGAGCAGTACTTC
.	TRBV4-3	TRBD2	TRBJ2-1	CASSPLSSGDWNEQFF	TGCGCCAGCAGCCCGCTTTCTAGCGGGGATTGGAATGAGCAGTTCTTC
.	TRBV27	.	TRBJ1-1	CASSLVQGSSEAFF	TGTGCCAGCAGTTTGGTACAGGGTAGTTCTGAAGCTTTCTTT
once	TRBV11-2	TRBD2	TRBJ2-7	CASSTGGTSGWNSYEQYF	TGTGCCAGCAGCACCGGGGGGACTAGCGGGTGGAACTCCTACGAGCAGTACTTC
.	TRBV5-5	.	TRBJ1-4	CASSLDQGWEKLFF	TGTGCCAGCAGCTTGGATCAGGGTTGGGAAAAACTGTTTTTT
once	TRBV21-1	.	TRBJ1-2	CASSKVLGTAFLRPSYGYTF	TGTGCCAGCAGCAAAGTTCTCGGGACAGCCTTTTTAAGGCCTTCATATGGCTACACCTTC
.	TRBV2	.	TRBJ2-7	CASKVAGTYEQYF	TGTGCCAGCAAAGTGGCAGGTACCTACGAGCAGTACTTC
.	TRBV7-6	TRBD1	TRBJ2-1	CASSQGQGTNEQFF	TGTGCCAGCAGCCAGGGACAGGGGACCAATGAGCAGTTCTTC
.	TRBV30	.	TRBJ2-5	CAWSVIRPGGETQYF	TGTGCCTGGAGTGTAATCCGGCCCGGAGGGGAGACCCAGTACTTC
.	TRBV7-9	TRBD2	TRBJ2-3	CASSPRVSGDTDTQYF	TGTGCCAGCAGCCCCCGGGTTAGCGGGGACACAGATACGCAGTATTTT
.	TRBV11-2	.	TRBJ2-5	CASSLGSWGEEVETQYF	TGTGCCAGCAGCTTAGGAAGTTGGGGCGAAGAGGTAGAGACCCAGTACTTC
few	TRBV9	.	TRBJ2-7	CASSADGAYEQYF	TGTGCCAGCAGCGCGGACGGTGCCTACGAGCAGTACTTC
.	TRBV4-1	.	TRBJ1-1	CASSQDVQSMNTEAFF	TGCGCCAGCAGCCAAGATGTACAGAGCATGAACACTGAAGCTTTCTTT
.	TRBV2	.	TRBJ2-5	CASSPSSWAQETQYF	TGTGCCAGCAGTCCAAGTTCCTGGGCCCAAGAGACCCAGTACTTC
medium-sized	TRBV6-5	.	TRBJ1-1	CATQLRGGRKAFF	TGTGCCACCCAGTTAAGGGGAGGCAGGAAAGCTTTCTTT
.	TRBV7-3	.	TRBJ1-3	CASSLTGGSGNTIYF	TGTGCCAGCAGCTTAACGGGGGGTTCCGGAAACACCATATATTTT
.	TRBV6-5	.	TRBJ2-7	CASSYAEEGYEQYF	TGTGCCAGCAGTTACGCGGAGGAGGGCTACGAGCAGTACTTC
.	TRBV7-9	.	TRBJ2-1	CASSLDYNEQFF	TGTGCCAGCAGCTTAGACTACAATGAGCAGTTCTTC
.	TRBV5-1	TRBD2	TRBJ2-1	CASSTGLAGAPGFF	TGCGCCAGCAGCACCGGACTAGCGGGAGCTCCAGGGTTCTTC
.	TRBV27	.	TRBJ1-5	CASARGYGDQPQHF	TGTGCCAGCGCCAGGGGCTATGGGGATCAGCCCCAGCATTTT
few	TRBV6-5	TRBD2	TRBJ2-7	CASSYSASGNEQYF	TGTGCCAGCAGTTACTCGGCTAGCGGGAACGAGCAGTACTTC
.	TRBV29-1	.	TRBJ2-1	CSVEEGRGYNEQFF	TGCAGCGTTGAAGAAGGGAGGGGGTACAATGAGCAGTTCTTC
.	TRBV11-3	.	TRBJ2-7	CASSLAGETYEQYF	TGTGCCAGCAGCTTAGCGGGAGAGACCTACGAGCAGTACTTC
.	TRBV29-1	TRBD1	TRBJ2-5	CSAPGTEETQYF	TGCAGCGCACCGGGGACAGAAGAGACCCAGTACTTC
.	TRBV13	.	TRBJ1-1	CASSLRGSGLNTEAFF	TGTGCCAGCAGCCTCAGGGGCTCGGGGTTGAACACTGAAGCTTTCTTT
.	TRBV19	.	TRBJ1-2	CASSISREGYGYTF	TGTGCCAGTAGTATATCTAGGGAAGGCTATGGCTACACCTTC
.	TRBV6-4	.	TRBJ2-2	CASRKRQYTNTGELFF	TGTGCCAGCCGGAAAAGACAGTACACGAACACCGGGGAGCTGTTTTTT
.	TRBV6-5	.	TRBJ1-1	CASSYSSHTEAFF	TGTGCCAGCAGTTACTCCTCCCACACTGAAGCTTTCTTT
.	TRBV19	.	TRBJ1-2	CASTMSPGDLRGYTF	TGTGCCAGTACCATGTCTCCCGGGGACCTTCGAGGCTACACCTTC
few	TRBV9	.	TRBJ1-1	CASGTGDTEAFF	TGTGCCAGTGGGACGGGGGACACTGAAGCTTTCTTT
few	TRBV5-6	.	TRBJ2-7	CASSPQVSYEQYF	TGTGCCAGCAGCCCTCAGGTTTCCTACGAGCAGTACTTC
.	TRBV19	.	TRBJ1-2	CASSPILRGIVGGYTF	TGTGCCAGTAGTCCAATCCTGCGGGGAATAGTAGGTGGCTACACCTTC
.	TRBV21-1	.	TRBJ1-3	CARRTLTGTVGNTIYF	TGTGCCCGCAGGACATTAACCGGGACAGTTGGAAACACCATATATTTT
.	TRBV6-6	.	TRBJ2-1	CASTSGGAHSYNEQFF	TGTGCCAGCACCTCCGGAGGGGCACACTCCTACAATGAGCAGTTCTTC
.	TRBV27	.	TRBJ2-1	CASTSTGPVSSEQFF	TGTGCCAGCACAAGTACGGGACCTGTCAGCAGTGAGCAGTTCTTC
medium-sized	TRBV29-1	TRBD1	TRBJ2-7	CSVGTGAYYEQYF	TGCAGCGTTGGGACAGGGGCCTACTACGAGCAGTACTTC
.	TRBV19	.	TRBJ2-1	CASSPGQNYNEQFF	TGTGCCAGTAGCCCGGGACAAAACTACAATGAGCAGTTCTTC
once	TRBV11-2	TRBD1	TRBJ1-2	CASSLLGTDYYGYTF	TGTGCCAGCAGCTTATTAGGGACAGATTACTATGGCTACACCTTC
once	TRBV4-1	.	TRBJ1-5	CASSQDWAENQPQHF	TGCGCCAGCAGCCAAGACTGGGCGGAGAATCAGCCCCAGCATTTT
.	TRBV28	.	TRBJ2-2	CASSLGQNTGELFF	TGTGCCAGCAGTTTAGGGCAGAACACCGGGGAGCTGTTTTTT
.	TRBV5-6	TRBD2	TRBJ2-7	CASSLLSGRLGYEQYF	TGTGCCAGCAGCTTGCTCAGCGGGAGGCTTGGGTACGAGCAGTACTTC
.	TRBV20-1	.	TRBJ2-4	CSARDLFIVF	TGCAGTGCTAGAGATCTATTCATTGTCTTC
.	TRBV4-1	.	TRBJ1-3	CASSPENGNTIYF	TGCGCCAGCAGCCCCGAGAACGGAAACACCATATATTTT
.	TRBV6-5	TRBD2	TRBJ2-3	CASSFGGESTDTQYF	TGTGCCAGCAGTTTCGGGGGGGAGAGCACAGATACGCAGTATTTT
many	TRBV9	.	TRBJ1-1	CASSTGTFGTEAFF	TGTGCCAGCAGCACCGGGACCTTCGGAACTGAAGCTTTCTTT